This TCR beta chain was found in a study of memory CD4+ T cells and cytomegalovirus serostatus. Study-level results: CD4+ memory repertoires contained about 40% of the 164 reported CMV TCRbeta sequences. A US-trained random forest predicted CMV serostatus with median AUC around 0.9.

On this clone: Its target is unknown.

Clones were read by immunoSEQ multiplex PCR, and TCRdb kept only the in-frame ones, dropping some. The sample records about 62,000 clones, 70% to 80% being singletons. Single viable CD3+CD4+CD8-CD45RO+ cells were sorted as the memory CD4+ T cells. The sample comprised memory CD4+ T cells from blood. This clonotype was obtained from an adult in good health and CMV-seropositive.

The CDR3 DNA reads as TGTGCCTGGAACGAATATGAGGGGACTTTTGGCTACACCTTC. Protein: CAWNEYEGTFGYTF. V gene TRBV30 combines with J gene TRBJ1-2, with D tentatively TRBD1 (5 bases). The CDR3 runs to 14 residues. V was shortened by 4 bases and J by 7 bases, with 19 bases between the two germline ends. Germline V gene data show CDR1 as GTSNPN and CDR2 as SVGIG (reference sequence).